This T cell receptor (beta chain) was obtained from a study of T cell changes during pregnancy in multiple sclerosis. CDR1 is LNHDA and CDR2 is SQIVND in the germline V gene (reference sequence). Trimming removed 6 bases from V and 11 bases from J; junction bases left unmatched: 11. This CDR3 spans 14 amino acids. Profiling relied on immunoSEQ multiplex PCR, and the TCRdb table lists in-frame clones only, not all of them. This table holds roughly 55,000 clones, about 90% found once. The chain employs TRBV19 and TRBJ1-5, with 9 bases aligning to TRBD1. The source material was CD4+ T cells from peripheral blood mononuclear cells, sampled after pregnancy. The TCR was taken from a female donor in good health, enrolled as a control in a pregnancy study. The CDR3 sequence is CASRRQGVGYTQHF. CDR3 DNA: TGTGCCAGTAGAAGACAGGGGGTGGGGTATACCCAGCATTTT. Supplemented by reference TRBV19 and TRBJ1-5, the full variable domain reads DGGITQSPKYLFRKEGQNVTLSCEQNLNHDAMYWYRQDPGQGLRLIYYSQIVNDFQKGDIAEGYSVSREKKESFPLTVTSAQKNPTAFYLCASRRQGVGYTQHFGDGTRLSIL.